The entry that follows covers one T cell receptor (beta chain) sequence. What this receptor recognizes is not known. One base away there is no much larger clone; base qualities are not given. The data derive from a study of radiation and T cells in renal cell carcinoma (dated by TCRdb to about 2020). About the full investigation: In total, approximately 53 samples, comprising 26 tumors and around 27 peripheral blood samples, were subjected to TCR beta sequencing. The last blood draw happened 4 weeks after radiation, timed to coincide with nephrectomy. Across all 53 samples, 3.8 million or so unique CDR3 nucleotide sequences encoding roughly 2.7 million unique CDR3 amino acid sequences were identified. The paper's findings and limits, for the study overall: No pretreatment tumor biopsies were available, so the baseline intratumoral presence of clonotypes could not be determined. The single-armed trial design could not address effects of radiation dose or scheduling on the TCR repertoire. In blood, the top tumor clonotypes increased from baseline to 2 weeks after radiation and then shrank by 4 weeks, which suggests a temporary expansion of tumor-resident clones. Blood repertoire dynamics were not followed beyond 4 weeks after treatment.

The V and J ends are trimmed by 5 bases and 2 bases, leaving 13 bases between them. Taken from the germline V gene, the CDR1 and CDR2 loops are MDHEN and SYDVKM. The CDR3 measures 15 amino acids from cysteine to phenylalanine. Only the CDR3 DNA stays, 45 bases, in frame from base 1. The time point label of this sample denotes: blood 4 weeks post-SBRT, at nephrectomy. Per the publication, the treatment or condition label means: 15 Gy SBRT to primary tumor, nephrectomy 4 weeks later. The samples were drawn from a clinical trial, where primary renal cell carcinomas were treated with 15 Gy of stereotactic body radiation therapy and then removed by nephrectomy 4 weeks afterward. To follow tumor-enriched clonotypes, peripheral blood was collected serially from radiation-treated patients at baseline and again at 2 weeks and 4 weeks after SBRT. All patients had renal cell carcinoma with clear cell pathology. The QIAamp DNA Blood Mini Kit (Qiagen) was used to prepare genomic DNA for TCR sequencing. The analyses included only samples that passed all quality control checks.

The immunoSEQ kit was used, according to the manufacturer's recommendations, to generate TCR beta libraries from genomic DNA. For library preparation, a first multiplex PCR was performed with proprietary primers, followed by a second PCR in which unique barcodes were added, and bead cleanups were performed after each round. A kit-provided positive control reaction and a negative control reaction were included in every sample batch. The final libraries were assessed on an Agilent 4200 TapeStation D1000 ScreenTape, pooled by volume, and quantified by qPCR. Sequencing was performed on an Illumina NextSeq500 with a MidOutput 150-cycle cartridge, and 156 Read1 and 15 Index1 cycles were run with kit custom primers. The pooled library was loaded at around 1.1 pM with a roughly 20% PhiX control spike-in. Per the original workflow: Vendor-processed data were analyzed in R, and a clonotype was defined as all T cells sharing the same CDR3 nucleotide sequence. In the clone abundance analyses, frequencies in each sample were normalized to that sample's 10,000 most abundant clones. Public T cell clones, averaging fewer than five per sample, were removed before analysis. Tumor-enriched clonotypes and baseline blood-enriched clonotypes were defined as those with an abundance difference of at least 32-fold between compartments. A beta-binomial differential abundance model was used to identify clonotypes that were expanded or contracted between blood time points. Tumor-blood repertoire similarity was measured with the Baroni-Urbani and Buser coefficient, and group comparisons used two-tailed Wilcoxon tests in R. The source is immuneACCESS, and TCRdb retained only in-frame sequences with V and J called. Part of the clones is not carried over; for the studies checked, unresolved V genes explain less than half of this, and the remainder is unexplained. That table furnishes V, J and clone size, whereas the DNA furnished D and trimming. In all, the sample holds over 85,000 clones, and approximately 86% of those were seen once. The ten largest clones represent approximately 9.6% of the sample.

This TCR came from a man in his forties or fifties with renal cell carcinoma. The sequence links TRBV28 to TRBJ1-5, with the D gene not confidently named. This specimen was blood, taken from a patient whose treatment included radiotherapy and nephrectomy. Here the CDR3 is given as CASSPRARGNQPQHF. The bases are TGTGCCAGCAGTCCCCGGGCACGGGGCAATCAGCCCCAGCATTTT. Joined to the reference TRBV28 and TRBJ1-5 proteins, this CDR3 gives the full variable domain: DVKVTQSSRYLVKRTGEKVFLECVQDMDHENMFWYRQDPGLGLRLIYFSYDVKMKEKGDIPEGYSVSREKKERFSLILESASTNQTSMYLCASSPRARGNQPQHFGDGTRLSIL.